These 11 T cell receptor beta chains came from one sample sequenced in a study of HIV-infected patients and healthy controls. cDNA was made from 500 ng RNA using alpha and beta constant primers. Separate chain-specific third strand synthesis with multiplexing indices produced the alpha and beta libraries. TCRdb recomputed calls from the 5' RACE reads with MiXCR, one row per CDR3 protein. The repertoire includes 5,000 or so distinct CDR3 sequences, more than 8% of them detected once, and 20% sits in the top ten. All unsorted peripheral T cells were captured because whole blood was used without fractionation. Here the sequenced sample was blood, taken before antiretroviral therapy. The receptors derive from an adult with HIV infection.

Relative to its sample, this clonotype is medium-sized (0.01 to 0.1%). In DNA, the CDR3 is TGTGCCAGCAGCTCGGACGTAACAGATACGCAGTATTTT. It translates to CASSSDVTDTQYF. The chain links TRBV11-3 to TRBJ2-3; no reliable D call. The V gene lost 4 bases and the J gene lost 3 bases, with 8 bases spanning the gap. Germline CDR1 is SGHNT and CDR2 is YENEEA. The CDR3 consists of 13 residues.

This clonotype has at least ten counts. V usage is TRBV5-1 and J usage is TRBJ2-3; D not certain. CDR3 length equals 13 residues. The germline gives CDR1 SGHRS, CDR2 YFSETQ. V lost 0 bases and J 2 bases, leaving 4 bases between the germline ends. CDR3 loop: CASSLGTTDTQYF. DNA of the CDR3: TGCGCCAGCAGCTTGGGGACCACAGATACGCAGTATTTT. The complete variable domain, with remaining parts taken from reference TRBV5-1 and TRBJ2-3, reads KAGVTQTPRYLIKTRGQQVTLSCSPISGHRSVSWYQQTPGQGLQFLFEYFSETQRNKGNFPGRFSGRQFSNSRSEMNVSTLELGDSALYLCASSLGTTDTQYFGPGTRLTVL.

At least ten counts were recorded for this clonotype. This rearrangement joins TRBV7-8 to TRBJ2-7, with D perhaps TRBD1 (5 bases). The ends were cut back, 2 bases at V and 4 bases at J, with 12 bases in the middle. The CDR3 has 14 amino acids. Germline V CDR1 and CDR2: SGHVS, FQNEAQ. CDR3 DNA: TGTGCCAGCAGCTTATTCCAGGGTTCTTACGAGCAGTACGTC. This translates into CASSLFQGSYEQYV.

This clonotype was seen repeatedly, ten times or more. This chain links TRBV19 with TRBJ1-1; a possible D gene is TRBD1 (5 bases). Germline V gene lookup returns CDR1 LNHDA and CDR2 SQIVND (reference sequence). V was clipped by 7 bases and J by 1 base, with 10 bases between them. The CDR3 is 13 residues long. DNA for the CDR3: TGTGCCAGTACCCAGACAGAGAACACTGAAGCTTTCTTT. Protein: CASTQTENTEAFF.

Many counts were recorded for this clonotype. The chain uses TRBV7-6 and TRBJ1-3; 7 bases line up with TRBD1. This CDR3 comprises 15 residues. V shed 1 base, J shed 4 bases, and the junction held 4 bases outside the gene matches. The V gene's germline CDR1 is SGHVS and CDR2 FNYEAQ. This chain's CDR3 is CASSLGGGSGNTIYF. The CDR3 nucleotides read TGTGCCAGCAGCTTAGGAGGGGGCTCAGGAAACACCATATATTTT.

The table lists this clonotype with many counts. CDR3 nucleotides: TGTGCCAGCAGCCATTACCACTCCTACGAGCAGTACTTC. It translates to CASSHYHSYEQYF. The chain carries TRBV14 and TRBJ2-7, with no clear D. Germline V CDR1 and CDR2: SGHDN, FVKESK. Trimming took 3 bases from V and 0 from J, leaving 6 bases between them. The CDR3 extends over 13 amino acids.

By sample fraction, this clonotype is medium-sized. V gene TRBV27 combines with J gene TRBJ2-5; tentatively, D is TRBD2 (5 bases). Germline V gene lookup returns CDR1 MNHEY and CDR2 SMNVEV (reference sequence). The CDR3 is 13 amino acids. Trimming removed 5 bases at V and 4 bases at J, with 11 bases between. The CDR3 loop is CASSGLEGETQYF. The CDR3 bases are TGTGCCAGCAGTGGACTCGAAGGAGAGACCCAGTACTTC.

This clonotype was counted many times. V and J are TRBV27 and TRBJ2-1; the D gene could be TRBD1 or TRBD2 (5 bases each). V was pared by 6 bases and J by 9 bases, with 24 bases between. The V gene's germline CDR1 is MNHEY and CDR2 SMNVEV (reference sequence). This CDR3 has 16 residues. CDR3 region: CASRGIKGRKYFEQFF. DNA of the CDR3: TGTGCCAGCAGAGGTATTAAGGGACGCAAGTACTTTGAGCAGTTCTTC.

This chain joins TRBV5-5 and TRBJ1-5; 7 nucleotides agree with TRBD1. Germline CDR1 SGHKS, CDR2 YYEKEE (reference sequence). The CDR3 loop spans 15 amino acids. V shed 2 bases, J shed 2 bases, and the junction held 4 bases outside the gene matches. Here the CDR3 DNA reads TGTGCCAGCAGCTTATACACAGGGGGCAATCAGCCCCAGCATTTT. This gives the protein CASSLYTGGNQPQHF.

This clonotype counts as medium-sized (0.01 to 0.1%). The rearrangement links TRBV18 to TRBJ2-3, with TRBD1 matching 7 bases. The germline V gene has CDR1 KGHSH and CDR2 LQKENI. This CDR3 comprises 13 residues. V was pared by 5 bases and J by 4 bases, with 3 bases of the junction left unmatched. The CDR3 DNA is TGTGCCAGCTCAGCTACAGGGGCAGATACGCAGTATTTT. It is translated as CASSATGADTQYF.

The chain couples TRBV12-3 or TRBV12-4 to TRBJ2-3; D is uncertain. The CDR3 consists of 14 residues. Trimming took off 4 bases at V and 4 bases at J, with 12 bases between the two ends. As DNA, the CDR3 is TGTGCCAGCAGTTCGTTCTTGGGTGCAGATACGCAGTATTTT. Its protein is CASSSFLGADTQYF.